This is a list of T cell receptor beta chains from one sample in a study of T cells in Graves' hyperthyroidism and ophthalmopathy. TCRdb re-analysed the multiplex PCR reads in MiXCR, keeping a single row per CDR3 protein. The sample holds 600,000 to 650,000 distinct CDR3 sequences; around 21% are singletons and the top ten take under 35%. What was sequenced was blood. The receptors stem from a young man with Graves' ophthalmopathy. The conserved cysteine and the conserved F or W are not part of the CDR3 here.

TRBV7-2 ASSLGGLGSGMNEQF
TRBV5-1 ASSLAVQGYMTLSVHEQY
TRBV2 ASSLELGRGYRGRSNQPQH
TRBV7-6 ASSLRQWREYLGNEQF
TRBV11-2 ASSAGLAGVTEQF
TRBV20-1 SVITSGGTDTQY
TRBV7-2 ASSSTGLGGDTQY
TRBV12-3/TRBV12-4 ASSLQGAMNTEAF
TRBV6-1 AIKSRQGTGELF
TRBV7-8 ASSFENGVQPQH
TRBV30 AWKQGPGTDTQY
TRBV27 ASSEREGNTGELF
TRBV6-2/TRBV6-3 ASRNTSGSFVQY
TRBV30 AWSVGQGWEKLF
TRBV20-1 SATTGGWETQY
TRBV24-1 ATSELGGTEAF
TRBV18 ASSPPIWGSGELF
TRBV15 ATSPDTNYGYT
TRBV28 ASSFGRRDEQY
TRBV11-2 ASSSDRGPSYEQY
TRBV5-1 ASSLDQGAVETQY
TRBV7-2 ARSLLKAGGTSYEQY
TRBV7-9 ASSMGSVAGGTYNEQF
TRBV7-9 ASSFSGTENEKLF
TRBV28 ASSFRGRGIETQY
TRBV11-2 ASSSGVPKREAYEQY
TRBV28 ASSLFPGLATYEQY
TRBV7-8 ASSPRFAYEQY
TRBV9 ASSPFHGTNSPLH
TRBV2 ATGTLAETGELF
TRBV20-1 SASLVAEQY
TRBV7-9 ASSLDSGNTEAF
TRBV27 ASSPGTVTLAGVFDEQF
TRBV4-1 ASSQYQASYEQY
TRBV18 ASSPPSGGTEAF
TRBV20-1 SAPRRTGGLNEQF
TRBV5-1 ASSLSTGLLSYEQY
TRBV7-2 ASSLGHSQETQY